This T cell receptor (beta chain) was found in a study of cytomegalovirus exposure and HLA in healthy donors. Study-level background: A later analysis reported the 100 to 150 validation repertoires used the same platform as the 550 to 800 first-cohort repertoires.

The method was immunoSEQ multiplex PCR; TCRdb's version includes in-frame clones alone and lacks a portion of them. The sample has some 340,000 clones, 87% seen once. Note on this clone: The target antigen is unknown.

CDR1 is LNHNV and CDR2 is YYDKDF in the germline V gene (reference sequence). The V gene end was trimmed by 6 bases and the J gene end by 4 bases; junction bases not matched to a gene: 6. This CDR3 is built from 15 residues. General study findings and limits: A list of 150 to 200 TCR beta chains associated with cytomegalovirus was given.

This receptor was obtained from a woman in her twenties or thirties in good health and CMV-seropositive. The chain combines TRBV15 with TRBJ1-2; 12 nucleotides line up with TRBD1. Specimen: PBMCs. CDR3 DNA: TGTGCCACCAGTTCCTGGGACAGGGGGCTCTATGGCTACACCTTC. This codes for CATSSWDRGLYGYTF.